The present entry profiles one T cell receptor beta chain with its context. Its matching antigen is unknown. Through a sample-barcoded 5' primer and a J-beta primer mix, a second PCR was run for about 6 to 12 cycles. TCRdb reprocessed the 5' RACE reads via MiXCR and lists one record per CDR3 protein. In the table there are about 1.8 million distinct CDR3 sequences, about 49% of which are singletons. The germline CDR1 and CDR2 sequences are KGHSH and LQKENI. V shed 1 base and J shed 7 bases, with 5 bases lying between them. This CDR3 has 13 amino acids. Researchers collected about 9.6 milliliters of peripheral blood from every single donor. This record comes from a study of blood T cells in healthy people across ages. Whole-study results and caveats: A strong correlation was seen between TCR beta diversity and naive T cell percentage. Unknown donor CMV status possibly confounded expanded clonotype changes.

This chain uses TRBV18 with TRBJ1-6; D gene ambiguous. Sequencing input: blood. The TCR sequence derives from a woman in her 40s in good health. The CDR3 here is CASSPRENSPLHF. The CDR3 DNA reads TGTGCCAGCTCACCACGGGAGAATTCACCCCTCCACTTT.